This TCR beta chain was captured in a study of blood T cell repertoires in COVID-19. Produced via immunoSEQ multiplex PCR; TCRdb's table is partial and in-frame only. The data show approximately 240,000 clones, about 80% seen once. This TCR was recovered from a woman aged 80 or older with active or convalescent COVID-19. The sample was peripheral blood.

Here the CDR3 reads CASSLEGPNEKLFF. In nucleotides, the CDR3 is TGCGCCAGCAGCTTGGAGGGGCCTAATGAAAAACTGTTTTTT. V usage is TRBV5-1 and J usage is TRBJ1-4; possibly TRBD1 for D (5 bases). CDR1 is SGHRS and CDR2 is YFSETQ in the germline V gene. With 0 bases removed from V and 3 bases from J, the gap between germline ends came to 6 bases. There are 14 residues in the CDR3.